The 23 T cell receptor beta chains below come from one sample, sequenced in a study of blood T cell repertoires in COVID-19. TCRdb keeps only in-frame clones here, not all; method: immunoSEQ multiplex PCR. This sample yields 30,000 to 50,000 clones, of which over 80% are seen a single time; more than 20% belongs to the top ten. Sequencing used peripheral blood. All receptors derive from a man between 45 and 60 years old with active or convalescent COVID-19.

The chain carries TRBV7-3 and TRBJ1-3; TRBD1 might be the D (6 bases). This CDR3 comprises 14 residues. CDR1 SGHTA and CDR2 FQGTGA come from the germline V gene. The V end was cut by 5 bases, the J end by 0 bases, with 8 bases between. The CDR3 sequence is CASSLDSSGNTIYF. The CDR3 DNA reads TGTGCCAGCAGCCTGGACAGCTCTGGAAACACCATATATTTT.

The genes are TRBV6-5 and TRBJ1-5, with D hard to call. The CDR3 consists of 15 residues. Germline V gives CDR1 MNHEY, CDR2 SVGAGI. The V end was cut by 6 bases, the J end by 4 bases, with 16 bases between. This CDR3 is CASRWAGIGNQPQHF. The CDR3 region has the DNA TGTGCCAGCAGGTGGGCAGGCATTGGGAATCAGCCCCAGCATTTT.

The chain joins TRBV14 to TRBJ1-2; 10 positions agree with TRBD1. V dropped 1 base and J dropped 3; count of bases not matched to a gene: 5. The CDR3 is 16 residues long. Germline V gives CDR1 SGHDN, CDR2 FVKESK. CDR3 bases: TGTGCCAGCAGCCAAGTAGGGGGACAGGGGTACTATGGCTACACCTTC. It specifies CASSQVGGQGYYGYTF.

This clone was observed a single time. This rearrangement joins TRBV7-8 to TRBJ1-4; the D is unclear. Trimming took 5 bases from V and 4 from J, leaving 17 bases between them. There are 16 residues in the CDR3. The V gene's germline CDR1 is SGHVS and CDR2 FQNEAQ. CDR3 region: CASSPSGGVGNEKLFF. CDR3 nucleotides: TGTGCCAGCAGCCCAAGCGGCGGGGTCGGTAATGAAAAACTGTTTTTT.

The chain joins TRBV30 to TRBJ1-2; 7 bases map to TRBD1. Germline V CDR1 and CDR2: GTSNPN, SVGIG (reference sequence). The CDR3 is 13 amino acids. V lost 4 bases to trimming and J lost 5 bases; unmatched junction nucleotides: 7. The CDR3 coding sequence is TGTGCCTGGACCCTACAGACAGGGTATGGCTACACCTTC. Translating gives CAWTLQTGYGYTF.

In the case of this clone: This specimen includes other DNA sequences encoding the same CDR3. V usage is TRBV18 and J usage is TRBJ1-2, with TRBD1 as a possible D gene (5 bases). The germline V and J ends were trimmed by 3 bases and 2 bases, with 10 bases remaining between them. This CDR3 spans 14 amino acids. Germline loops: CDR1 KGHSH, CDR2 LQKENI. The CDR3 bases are TGTGCCAGCTCACCCGGGCAGGGCAACTATGGCTACACCTTC. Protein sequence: CASSPGQGNYGYTF. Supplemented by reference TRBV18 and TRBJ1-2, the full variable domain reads NAGVMQNPRHLVRRRGQEARLRCSPMKGHSHVYWYRQLPEEGLKFMVYLQKENIIDESGMPKERFSAEFPKEGPSILRIQQVVRGDSAAYFCASSPGQGNYGYTFGSGTRLTVV.

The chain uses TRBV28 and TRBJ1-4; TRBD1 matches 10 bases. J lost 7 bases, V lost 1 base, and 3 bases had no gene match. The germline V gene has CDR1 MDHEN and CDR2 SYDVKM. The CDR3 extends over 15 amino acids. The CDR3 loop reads CASSLFGQGGEKLFF. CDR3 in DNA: TGTGCCAGCAGTTTATTCGGACAGGGGGGTGAAAAACTGTTTTTT.

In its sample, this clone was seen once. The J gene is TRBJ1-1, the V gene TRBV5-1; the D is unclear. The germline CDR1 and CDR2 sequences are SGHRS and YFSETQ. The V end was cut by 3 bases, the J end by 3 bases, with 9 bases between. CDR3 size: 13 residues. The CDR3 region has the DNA TGCGCCAGCAGCTCAAGACTGGACACTGAAGCTTTCTTT. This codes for CASSSRLDTEAFF.

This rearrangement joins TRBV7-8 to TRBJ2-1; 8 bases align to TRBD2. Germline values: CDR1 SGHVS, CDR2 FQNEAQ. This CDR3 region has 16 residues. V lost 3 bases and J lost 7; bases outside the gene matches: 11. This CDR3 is CASSLRGRGTSNEQFF. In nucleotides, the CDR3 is TGTGCCAGCAGCTTGCGGGGGCGGGGGACTAGTAATGAGCAGTTCTTC.

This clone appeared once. CDR3 sequence reads: CASRGVYEQYV. The DNA for the CDR3 is TGTGCCAGCAGGGGAGTGTACGAGCAGTACGTC. The chain joins TRBV2 to TRBJ2-7; D possibly corresponds to TRBD2 (5 bases). The CDR3 has 11 residues. Trimming removed 6 bases from V and 4 bases from J, with 7 bases in between. Per the germline V gene, CDR1 is SNHLY and CDR2 is FYNNEI.

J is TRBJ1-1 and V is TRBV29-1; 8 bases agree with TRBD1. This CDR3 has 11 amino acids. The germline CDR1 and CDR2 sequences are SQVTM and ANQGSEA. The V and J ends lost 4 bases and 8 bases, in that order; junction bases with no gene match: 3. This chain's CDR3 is CSVATGAEAFF. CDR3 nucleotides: TGCAGCGTTGCGACAGGGGCAGAAGCTTTCTTT.

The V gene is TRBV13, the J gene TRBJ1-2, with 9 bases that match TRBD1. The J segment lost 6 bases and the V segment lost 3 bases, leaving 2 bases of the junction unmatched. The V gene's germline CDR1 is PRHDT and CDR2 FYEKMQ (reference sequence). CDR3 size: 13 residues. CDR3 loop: CASSLGQGHGYTF. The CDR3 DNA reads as TGTGCCAGCAGCTTGGGACAGGGCCATGGCTACACCTTC.

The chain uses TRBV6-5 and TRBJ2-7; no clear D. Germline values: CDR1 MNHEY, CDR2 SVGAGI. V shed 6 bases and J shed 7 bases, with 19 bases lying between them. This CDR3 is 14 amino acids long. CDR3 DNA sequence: TGTGCCAGCAGCGCAATCCCCCTTGACTTAGAGCAGTACGTC. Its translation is CASSAIPLDLEQYV.

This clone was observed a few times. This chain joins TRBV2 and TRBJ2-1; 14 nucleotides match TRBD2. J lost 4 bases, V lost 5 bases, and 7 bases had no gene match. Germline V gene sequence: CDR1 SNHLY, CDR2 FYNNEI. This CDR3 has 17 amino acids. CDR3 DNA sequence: TGTGCCAGCAGTTCTCGACTAGCGGGGGGGCAGTACAATGAGCAGTTCTTC. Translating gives CASSSRLAGGQYNEQFF. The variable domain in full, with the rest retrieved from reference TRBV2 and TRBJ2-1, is EPEVTQTPSHQVTQMGQEVILRCVPISNHLYFYWYRQILGQKVEFLVSFYNNEISEKSEIFDDQFSVERPDGSNFTLKIRSTKLEDSAMYFCASSSRLAGGQYNEQFFGPGTRLTVL.

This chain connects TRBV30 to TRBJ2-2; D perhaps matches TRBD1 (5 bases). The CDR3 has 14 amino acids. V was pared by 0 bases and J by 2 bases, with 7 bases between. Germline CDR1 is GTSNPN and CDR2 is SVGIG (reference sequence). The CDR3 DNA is TGTGCCTGGAGTGTAGGGGCCAACACCGGGGAGCTGTTTTTT. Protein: CAWSVGANTGELFF.

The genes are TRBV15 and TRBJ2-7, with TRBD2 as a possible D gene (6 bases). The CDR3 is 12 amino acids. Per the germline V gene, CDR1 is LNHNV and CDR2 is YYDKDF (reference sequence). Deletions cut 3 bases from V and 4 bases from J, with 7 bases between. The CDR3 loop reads CATSSSGYEQYF. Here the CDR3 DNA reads TGTGCCACCAGCAGTAGCGGTTACGAGCAGTACTTC.

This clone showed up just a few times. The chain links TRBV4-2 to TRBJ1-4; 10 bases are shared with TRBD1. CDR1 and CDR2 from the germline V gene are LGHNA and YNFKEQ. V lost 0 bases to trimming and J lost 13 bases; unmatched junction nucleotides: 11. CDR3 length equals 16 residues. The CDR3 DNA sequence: TGTGCCAGCAGCCAAGAGATTGGGACAGGGGAGAAAACACTGTTTTTT. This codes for CASSQEIGTGEKTLFF.

The CDR3 sequence is CASSLLQGWDEQFF. CDR3 in DNA: TGTGCCAGCAGCTTACTACAGGGTTGGGATGAGCAGTTCTTC. The chain links TRBV5-6 to TRBJ2-1; tentative D call: TRBD1 (6 bases). The CDR3 extends over 14 amino acids. Germline loops: CDR1 SGHDT, CDR2 YYEEEE. Trimming removed 2 bases from V and 8 bases from J, with 14 bases in between.

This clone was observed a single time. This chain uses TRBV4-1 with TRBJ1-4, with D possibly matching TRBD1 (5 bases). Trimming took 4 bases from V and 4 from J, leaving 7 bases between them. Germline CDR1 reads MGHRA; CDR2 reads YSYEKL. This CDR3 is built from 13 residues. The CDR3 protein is CASSLQVNEKLFF. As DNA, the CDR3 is TGCGCCAGCAGCCTACAGGTTAATGAAAAACTGTTTTTT.

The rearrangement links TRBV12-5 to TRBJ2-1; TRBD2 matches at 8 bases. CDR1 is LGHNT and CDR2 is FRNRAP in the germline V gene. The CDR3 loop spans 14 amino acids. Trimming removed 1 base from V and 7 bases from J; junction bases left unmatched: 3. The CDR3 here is CASGLEREWNEQFF. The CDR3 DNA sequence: TGTGCTAGTGGTTTGGAGCGGGAGTGGAATGAGCAGTTCTTC. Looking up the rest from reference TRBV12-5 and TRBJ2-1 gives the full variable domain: DARVTQTPRHKVTEMGQEVTMRCQPILGHNTVFWYRQTMMQGLELLAYFRNRAPLDDSGMPKDRFSAEMPDATLATLKIQPSEPRDSAVYFCASGLEREWNEQFFGPGTRLTVL.

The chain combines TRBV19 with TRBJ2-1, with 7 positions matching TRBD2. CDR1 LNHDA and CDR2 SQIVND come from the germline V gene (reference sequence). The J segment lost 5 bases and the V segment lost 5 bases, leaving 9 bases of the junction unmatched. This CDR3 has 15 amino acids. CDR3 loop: CASSFAGTTHNEQFF. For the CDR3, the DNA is TGTGCCAGTAGTTTCGCCGGGACTACACACAATGAGCAGTTCTTC.

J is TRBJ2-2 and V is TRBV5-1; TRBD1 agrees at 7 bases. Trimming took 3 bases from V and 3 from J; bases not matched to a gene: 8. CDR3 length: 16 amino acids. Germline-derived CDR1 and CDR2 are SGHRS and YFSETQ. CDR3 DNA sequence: TGCGCCAGCAGCTACAGGGGCCCCCGAGACACCGGGGAGCTGTTTTTT. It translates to CASSYRGPRDTGELFF.

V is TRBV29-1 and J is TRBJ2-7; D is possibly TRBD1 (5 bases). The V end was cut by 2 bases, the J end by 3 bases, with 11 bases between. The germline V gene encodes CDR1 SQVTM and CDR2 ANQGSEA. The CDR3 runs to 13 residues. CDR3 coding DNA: TGCAGCGTTGAAAGCCAGGGCGGCTACGAGCAGTACTTC. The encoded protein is CSVESQGGYEQYF.